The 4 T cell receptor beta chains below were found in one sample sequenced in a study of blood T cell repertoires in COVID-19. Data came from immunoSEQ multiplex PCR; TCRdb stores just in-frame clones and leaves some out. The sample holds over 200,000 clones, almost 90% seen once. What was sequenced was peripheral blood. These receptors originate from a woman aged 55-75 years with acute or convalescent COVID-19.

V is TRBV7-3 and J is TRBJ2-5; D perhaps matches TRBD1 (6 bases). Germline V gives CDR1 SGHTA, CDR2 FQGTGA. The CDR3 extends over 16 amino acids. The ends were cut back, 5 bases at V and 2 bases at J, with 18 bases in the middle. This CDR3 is CASSPLTGPGQETQYF. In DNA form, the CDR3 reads TGTGCCAGCAGCCCCTTGACAGGTCCAGGTCAAGAGACCCAGTACTTC.

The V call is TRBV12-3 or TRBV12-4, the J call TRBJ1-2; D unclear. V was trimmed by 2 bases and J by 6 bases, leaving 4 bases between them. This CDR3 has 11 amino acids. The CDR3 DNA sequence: TGTGCCAGCAGTTTACTAGATGGCTACACCTTC. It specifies CASSLLDGYTF.

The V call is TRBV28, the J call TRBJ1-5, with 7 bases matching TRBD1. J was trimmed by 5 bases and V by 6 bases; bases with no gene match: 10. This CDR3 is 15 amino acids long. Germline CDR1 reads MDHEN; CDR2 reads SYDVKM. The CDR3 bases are TGTGCCAGCAGACAAGACAGGGCCCTCTATCAGCCCCAGCATTTT. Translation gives CASRQDRALYQPQHF.

The CDR3 DNA reads as TGTGCCAGCAGGGATACGGGACAGAGTTACGAGCAGTACTTC. Its translation is CASRDTGQSYEQYF. The chain combines TRBV6-5 with TRBJ2-7, with 7 bases fitting TRBD1. Germline-derived CDR1 and CDR2 are MNHEY and SVGAGI. V shed 6 bases and J 4 bases; nucleotides not matched to a gene: 9. The CDR3 has 14 amino acids.